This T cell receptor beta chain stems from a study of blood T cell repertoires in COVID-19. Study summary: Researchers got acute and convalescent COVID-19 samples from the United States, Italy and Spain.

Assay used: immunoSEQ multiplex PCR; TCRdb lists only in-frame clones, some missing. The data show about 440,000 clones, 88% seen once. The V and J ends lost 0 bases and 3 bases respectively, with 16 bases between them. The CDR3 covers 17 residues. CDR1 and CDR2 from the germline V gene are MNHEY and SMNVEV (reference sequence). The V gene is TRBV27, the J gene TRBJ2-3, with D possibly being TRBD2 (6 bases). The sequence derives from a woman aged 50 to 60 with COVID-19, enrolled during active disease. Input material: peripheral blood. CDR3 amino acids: CASSLSSGASATDTQYF. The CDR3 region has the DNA TGTGCCAGCAGTTTATCGTCCGGGGCTAGCGCTACAGATACGCAGTATTTT.